This T cell receptor beta chain was retrieved from a study of T cell responses to AZD1222 COVID-19 vaccine. Study-wide findings and caveats: Without day 14 samples, only post-peak T cell repertoires were studied. Spike-wide vaccine-associated CD4 TCRs dominated at 160-218 and 743-854. Spike-specific TCR breadth and depth went up after people got two AZD1222 doses.

Per the germline V gene, CDR1 is LNHNV and CDR2 is YYDKDF (reference sequence). With 1 base removed from V and 5 bases from J, the gap between germline ends came to 9 bases. The CDR3 is 14 residues long. This clone was seen just once. The target antigen is unknown. Method: immunoSEQ multiplex PCR; TCRdb's copy keeps in-frame clones and lacks some. The data hold 150,000 to 190,000 clones, with roughly 90% observed a single time. The sample here was peripheral blood, taken 28 days after the second AZD1222 dose. J is TRBJ2-1 and V is TRBV15; TRBD2 is a possible D gene (6 bases). The TCR was taken from an adult who received the AZD1222 COVID-19 vaccine. This CDR3 reads CATSRASVNNEQFF. The DNA for the CDR3 is TGTGCCACCAGCAGAGCTAGCGTGAACAATGAGCAGTTCTTC.